This TCR beta chain was documented in a study of shared T cell receptors in the human thymus. TCRdb's table, derived via immunoSEQ multiplex PCR, lists solely in-frame clones and lacks some. The sample has about 730,000 clones, 80% to 90% seen once. Germline values: CDR1 SGHNT, CDR2 YYREEE (reference sequence). Germline trimming cut 5 bases from V and 2 bases from J; bases unmatched to any gene: 17. The length of the CDR3 is 18 residues. This sample was also put to use in a study of human thymus T cells. This second study says: Resections obtained during corrective heart surgery supplied the thymus tissue. Usage of V and J genes appeared biased in thymic and blood repertoires.

Sequenced material: thymocytes. The chain is built from TRBV5-4 and TRBJ2-7; TRBD2 agrees at 9 bases. This receptor was identified in a girl in the first two years of life with a congenital heart defect. In nucleotides, the CDR3 is TGTGCCAGCAGATGGGCTAGCGGGGAAAGACTAACTACCTACGAGCAGTACTTC. Its translation: CASRWASGERLTTYEQYF.